This T cell receptor (beta chain) was recovered during a study of T cell responses to AZD1222 COVID-19 vaccine. Study conclusions and caveats: Among those given AZD1222, only 5 to 7 were seropositive at baseline. Recipients of two AZD1222 doses showed rising Spike-specific TCR breadth and depth. Donors in the cohort were predominantly white British and more often female, and clonal diversity was possibly underestimated.

Deletions cut 5 bases from V and 5 bases from J, with 9 bases between. The CDR3 spans 12 residues. Regarding this clone: Its antigen is unidentified.

Only in-frame clones appear in the TCRdb table, and some are missing; sequencing was by immunoSEQ multiplex PCR. The sample comprises some 150,000 clones, 80% to 90% of which are singletons, and about 8% rests with the top ten. The chain couples TRBV12-3 or TRBV12-4 to TRBJ1-1; the D is unclear. Here the sequenced sample was peripheral blood, taken on day 0 of AZD1222 vaccination. This TCR came from an adult in good health. The DNA of the CDR3 is TGTGCCAGCAGTGGGGTGGGAACTGAAGCTTTCTTT. It specifies CASSGVGTEAFF.